The 17 T cell receptor beta chains reported below all come from one sample, sequenced in a study of Ad26.COV2.S vaccination and SARS-CoV-2 variants. Clones were sequenced by immunoSEQ multiplex PCR, and TCRdb holds only the in-frame ones, with some missing. The sample lists roughly 250,000 clones; approximately 90% were seen once. As to treatment: some 20 received Ad26.COV2.S at low or high dose, single or two shots; 5 received placebo; per-sample allocation not given. Day 63 after the first injection of vaccine or placebo was the sampling time. This specimen consisted of peripheral blood, obtained in a trial of Ad26.COV2.S vaccine versus placebo. The receptors were gathered from a person between 18 and 65 years old who received the Ad26.COV2.S COVID-19 vaccine or a placebo.

The J gene is TRBJ1-1, the V gene TRBV6-5, with 7 bases identical to TRBD1. With V trimmed by 7 bases and J by 2 bases, 7 bases remained unmatched. CDR1 is MNHEY and CDR2 is SVGAGI in the germline V gene. The CDR3 loop spans 14 amino acids. The CDR3 sequence: CASTSGQANTEAFF. For the CDR3, the DNA is TGTGCCAGCACCTCCGGACAGGCTAACACTGAAGCTTTCTTT.

This chain connects TRBV6-5 to TRBJ1-2; tentatively, D is TRBD1 (5 bases). The CDR3 extends over 13 amino acids. V was clipped by 4 bases and J by 4 bases, with 10 bases between them. Germline CDR1 is MNHEY and CDR2 is SVGAGI. CDR3 DNA: TGTGCCAGCAGTTCCGACAGACGCTATGGCTACACCTTC. Protein product: CASSSDRRYGYTF.

The CDR3 region is CASSPGSYGYTF. CDR3 bases: TGTGCCAGCTCCCCAGGGTCCTATGGCTACACCTTC. V usage is TRBV2 and J usage is TRBJ1-2; the D gene is possibly TRBD1 (5 bases). The CDR3 spans 12 residues. V was pared by 8 bases and J by 4 bases, with 11 bases between. Germline V gives CDR1 SNHLY, CDR2 FYNNEI.

Note on this clone: Other DNA sequences in the same sample also yield this CDR3. The V and J genes are TRBV18 and TRBJ2-1; the match to TRBD1 covers 10 bases. This CDR3 contains 15 residues. Looked up from germline, CDR1 is KGHSH and CDR2 is LQKENI. V lost 3 bases to trimming and J lost 1 base; unmatched junction nucleotides: 0. The CDR3 loop reads CASSPGQGSYNEQFF. The CDR3 DNA reads TGTGCCAGCTCACCGGGACAGGGGTCCTACAATGAGCAGTTCTTC.

The CDR3 nucleotides read TGTGCCAGCTCCAGCCTACGGACAGGAGAGACCCAGTACTTC. Translated: CASSSLRTGETQYF. V usage is TRBV2 and J usage is TRBJ2-5; 7 positions match TRBD1. Germline V lookup: CDR1 SNHLY, CDR2 FYNNEI. The ends lost 8 bases at V and 4 bases at J; junction bases unmatched: 10. This CDR3 has 14 residues.

The rearrangement joins TRBV14 to TRBJ2-1; D is ambiguous. V was clipped by 2 bases and J by 4 bases, with 6 bases between them. The CDR3 runs 13 residues. In germline, CDR1 is SGHDN, CDR2 FVKESK. The CDR3, as DNA: TGTGCCAGCAGCCAACAACAGTACAATGAGCAGTTCTTC. It codes for CASSQQQYNEQFF.

The V gene is TRBV10-3, the J gene TRBJ2-3; 7 bases agree with TRBD2. Germline CDR1 ENHRY, CDR2 SYGVKD. J gave up 0 bases and V 3 bases, and 12 bases lay outside the gene matches. The CDR3 extends over 18 amino acids. CDR3 in amino acids: CAISDIGGGPSSTDTQYF. CDR3 in DNA: TGTGCCATCAGTGATATTGGGGGGGGTCCCTCTAGCACAGATACGCAGTATTTT.

The V and J genes are TRBV20-1 and TRBJ2-6; maybe TRBD2 (7 bases). Germline-derived CDR1 and CDR2 are DFQATT and SNEGSKA (reference sequence). The CDR3 has 15 residues. V lost 3 bases and J lost 3, with 12 bases in between. CDR3 in DNA: TGCAGTGCTAGTCTGGGAGGGGGTGGGGCCAACGTCCTGACTTTC. Translation: CSASLGGGGANVLTF.

This clone was observed a handful of times. The V gene is TRBV7-3, the J gene TRBJ2-3, with D hard to call. Trimming stripped 2 bases from V and 0 bases from J, with 3 bases between. Germline lookup yields CDR1 SGHTA and CDR2 FQGTGA. The CDR3 runs 13 residues. CDR3 amino acids: CASSLASTDTQYF. CDR3 DNA: TGTGCCAGCAGCTTAGCTAGCACAGATACGCAGTATTTT.

This clone has a handful of counts. The chain carries TRBV7-9 and TRBJ1-3, with a tentative D call TRBD1 (6 bases). V shed 7 bases and J shed 3 bases, with 16 bases lying between them. Germline V gene data show CDR1 as SEHNR and CDR2 as FQNEAQ (reference sequence). The CDR3 sequence is 15 residues long. CDR3 region: CASTDLGGFGNTIYF. CDR3 coding DNA: TGTGCCAGCACCGACTTAGGGGGATTTGGAAACACCATATATTTT.

The chain links TRBV18 to TRBJ1-6, with D unclear. V was pared by 3 bases and J by 0 bases, with 9 bases between. Germline assignment: CDR1 KGHSH and CDR2 LQKENI. The CDR3 runs to 16 residues. The CDR3 nucleotides are TGTGCCAGCTCACCGGTGGAGTACTCCTATAATTCACCCCTCCACTTT. Amino acid sequence: CASSPVEYSYNSPLHF.

V gene TRBV11-2 combines with J gene TRBJ1-3; D unresolved. Germline-derived CDR1 and CDR2 are SGHAT and FQNNGV. Trimming removed 1 base at V and 5 bases at J, with 18 bases between. This CDR3 region has 17 residues. CDR3 sequence reads: CASSLAATWESRNTIYF. The DNA for the CDR3 is TGTGCCAGCAGCTTAGCCGCGACGTGGGAAAGTAGAAACACCATATATTTT.

V and J are TRBV6-2 or TRBV6-3 and TRBJ2-5; either TRBD1 or TRBD2 may supply D (6 bases each). Trimming took off 3 bases at V and 4 bases at J, with 12 bases between the two ends. The germline gives CDR1 MNHEY, CDR2 SVGEGT. The CDR3 contains 14 residues. The CDR3 loop reads CASSYSGGTETQYF. The CDR3 nucleotides read TGTGCCAGCAGTTATTCCGGGGGCACAGAGACCCAGTACTTC.

In regard to this clone: Different DNA sequences within this sample yield the same CDR3. V gene TRBV7-9 combines with J gene TRBJ2-3, with D uncertain. V lost 1 base to trimming and J lost 5 bases, with 7 bases between them. Germline V gene data show CDR1 as SEHNR and CDR2 as FQNEAQ (reference sequence). This CDR3 is built from 13 residues. CDR3 nucleotide sequence: TGTGCCAGCAGCTTAGTAACGGAAGATACGCAGTATTTT. Translated: CASSLVTEDTQYF.

This rearrangement joins TRBV5-5 to TRBJ1-3; 9 bases match TRBD1. V was clipped by 4 bases and J by 2 bases; unmatched bases: 7. The CDR3 sequence is 16 residues long. Germline V lookup: CDR1 SGHKS, CDR2 YYEKEE (reference sequence). The CDR3 DNA follows: TGTGCCAGCAGCAAGGACAGGGGTTTCCCTGGAAACACCATATATTTT. Protein: CASSKDRGFPGNTIYF.

In DNA, the CDR3 is TGTGCCAGCAGCCGAGGGAGGGCTGGAAACACCATATATTTT. It translates to CASSRGRAGNTIYF. The chain combines TRBV11-2 with TRBJ1-3; D gene uncertain. V was clipped by 5 bases and J by 2 bases, with 10 bases between them. Germline loops: CDR1 SGHAT, CDR2 FQNNGV. The CDR3 extends over 14 amino acids.

This sequence joins TRBV7-2 and TRBJ1-1; D is uncertain. V gave up 0 bases and J gave up 6 bases, with 8 bases separating them. Germline lookup yields CDR1 SGHTA and CDR2 FQGNSA. The CDR3 is made up of 13 amino acids. CDR3 sequence reads: CASSLAVGAEAFF. CDR3 sequence (DNA): TGTGCCAGCAGCTTAGCTGTGGGTGCTGAAGCTTTCTTT.